These 21 T cell receptor beta chains originate from one sample sequenced in a study of human T cells and chemical hapten exposure. As to time point: pre-sensitization, week 0. Indicated treatment: therapeutic diphenylcyclopropenone sensitization with weekly scalp DPC. One entry per CDR3 protein, called by TCRdb with MiXCR from the RACE reads. The sample consists of some 36,000 distinct CDR3 sequences, 7.5% to 8% of them appearing once. Material: whole blood, obtained in connection with sensitization to the hapten diphenylcyclopropenone (DPC). The receptors were gathered from a woman aged 45-65 years with alopecia areata. Some clones in this sample may be carry-over from other donors' samples.

This clonotype occurred a few times. The V call is TRBV4-1, the J call TRBJ1-6; D call uncertain. Germline-derived CDR1 and CDR2 are MGHRA and YSYEKL. V was cut by 4 bases and J by 7 bases, with 8 bases left in between. The CDR3 loop spans 13 amino acids. The DNA for the CDR3 is TGCGCCAGCAGCCGAACCAGCAATTCACCCCTCCACTTT. This encodes CASSRTSNSPLHF.

This clonotype was observed many times. The J gene is TRBJ2-5, the V gene TRBV29-1; 8 nucleotides match TRBD1. CDR1 and CDR2 from the germline V gene are SQVTM and ANQGSEA. The CDR3 is 15 amino acids. Trimming cost V 4 bases and J 5 bases; bases outside gene matches: 12. Written as DNA, the CDR3 is TGCAGCGTTGCCTTCCTGGCAGGGGGCGCGGAGACCCAGTACTTC. Protein sequence: CSVAFLAGGAETQYF.

The table lists this clonotype with many counts. This chain joins TRBV5-6 and TRBJ2-3; 7 bases agree with TRBD2. V dropped 1 base and J dropped 2; count of bases not matched to a gene: 4. Germline CDR1 and CDR2: SGHDT and YYEEEE. The CDR3 extends over 15 amino acids. DNA of the CDR3: TGTGCCAGCAGCTTGTTGGGAGGGAACACAGATACGCAGTATTTT. It yields the protein CASSLLGGNTDTQYF.

The rearrangement uses TRBV20-1 and TRBJ2-3, with TRBD2 matching over 9 bases. Trimming cost V 4 bases and J 4 bases; bases outside gene matches: 12. This CDR3 contains 16 residues. CDR1 and CDR2 (germline): DFQATT, SNEGSKA (reference sequence). CDR3 sequence (DNA): TGCAGTGCTAAACCTGGAGGAGCGGGAGGTGCAGATACGCAGTATTTT. It codes for CSAKPGGAGGADTQYF.

This clonotype was recorded a few times. This chain uses TRBV3-1 with TRBJ2-5; D is undetermined. This CDR3 contains 15 residues. Trimming cost V 5 bases and J 2 bases, with 15 bases left between them. CDR1 is LGHDT and CDR2 is YNNKEL in the germline V gene (reference sequence). Here the CDR3 reads CASSEELARQETQYF. The CDR3 nucleotides are TGTGCCAGCAGCGAGGAATTGGCGAGACAAGAGACCCAGTACTTC.

This clonotype was found many times. The chain recombines TRBV12-3 or TRBV12-4 with TRBJ1-5; 7 positions match TRBD1. The V and J ends lost 7 bases and 3 bases, in that order; junction bases with no gene match: 9. This CDR3 is built from 15 residues. In nucleotides, the CDR3 is TGTGCCAGCAATGGCAGGGGGTTTCTCAATCAGCCCCAGCATTTT. The encoded protein is CASNGRGFLNQPQHF.

Many counts were recorded for this clonotype. Since no conserved phenylalanine or tryptophan closes the CDR3, a read error is the likely cause. DNA for the CDR3: TGTGCCTGGAGTGTACTCCCGGGTTCGGGGGCCAACGTCCTGACTCTC. It codes for CAWSVLPGSGANVLTL. This chain connects TRBV30 to TRBJ2-6; D is unclear. This CDR3 is built from 16 residues. V was pared by 0 bases and J by 4 bases, with 13 bases between. From germline, CDR1 is GTSNPN and CDR2 SVGIG (reference sequence).

There are many counts of this clonotype. The chain carries TRBV2 and TRBJ2-2, with 12 bases lining up with TRBD2. The CDR3 is made up of 17 amino acids. The trim removed 8 bases at V and 4 bases at J, leaving 11 bases unmatched. The V gene's germline CDR1 is SNHLY and CDR2 FYNNEI. As DNA, the CDR3 is TGTGCCAGCCACTCTCGGCTAGCGGGAGGGCGCACCGGGGAGCTGTTTTTT. Translating gives CASHSRLAGGRTGELFF.

The J gene is TRBJ2-1, the V gene TRBV20-1; 11 nucleotides line up with TRBD2. CDR1 and CDR2 from the germline V gene are DFQATT and SNEGSKA (reference sequence). The ends lost 5 bases at V and 5 bases at J; junction bases unmatched: 2. The CDR3 runs 13 residues. CDR3 DNA: TGCAGTGCTGGACTAGCGGGCCACAATGAGCAGTTCTTC. Its translation is CSAGLAGHNEQFF.

There are many counts of this clonotype. The V gene is TRBV4-1, the J gene TRBJ2-2, with D perhaps assigned TRBD1 or TRBD2 (5 bases each). This CDR3 has 16 amino acids. Germline CDR1 and CDR2: MGHRA and YSYEKL. Deletions cut 1 base from V and 7 bases from J, with 16 bases between. CDR3 in DNA: TGCGCCAGCAGCCAAGGGCAGGGACCTAGGGGCGGGGAGCTGTTTTTT. Its protein is CASSQGQGPRGGELFF.

This clonotype came up many times. CDR3 in amino acids: CASSLETGREGYTF. DNA for the CDR3: TGCGCCAGCAGCCTCGAGACAGGGCGAGAAGGCTACACCTTC. V usage is TRBV4-3 and J usage is TRBJ1-2, with 7 bases identical to TRBD1. Trimming cost V 4 bases and J 8 bases; bases outside gene matches: 10. Germline V CDR1 and CDR2: LGHNA, YSLEER. The length of the CDR3 is 14 residues.

This clonotype was picked up many times. This chain links TRBV20-1 with TRBJ1-1; D not certain. Per the germline V gene, CDR1 is DFQATT and CDR2 is SNEGSKA (reference sequence). V lost 5 bases and J 6 bases, leaving 10 bases between the germline ends. This CDR3 has 11 amino acids. CDR3 loop: CSAAGVAEAFF. The DNA for the CDR3 is TGCAGTGCTGCCGGGGTTGCTGAAGCTTTCTTT.

This clonotype has ten or more counts. The chain employs TRBV11-2 and TRBJ2-5, with TRBD2 identical over 14 bases. Trimming took 5 bases from V and 2 from J; bases not matched to a gene: 4. Germline-derived CDR1 and CDR2 are SGHAT and FQNNGV. CDR3 length equals 16 residues. CDR3 protein: CASSGRLAGGQETQYF. CDR3 nucleotide sequence: TGTGCCAGCAGCGGACGACTAGCGGGAGGGCAAGAGACCCAGTACTTC. The full variable domain, in which reference TRBV11-2 and TRBJ2-5 provide the parts outside the CDR3, is EAGVAQSPRYKIIEKRQSVAFWCNPISGHATLYWYQQILGQGPKLLIQFQNNGVVDDSQLPKDRFSAERLKGVDSTLKIQPAKLEDSAVYLCASSGRLAGGQETQYFGPGTRLLVL.

The V call is TRBV5-1, the J call TRBJ2-5; no reliable D call. This CDR3 spans 13 amino acids. V was pared by 7 bases and J by 2 bases, with 12 bases between. Germline assignment: CDR1 SGHRS and CDR2 YFSETQ. The CDR3 coding sequence is TGCGCCAGCTGCAGACGGCCACAAGAGACCCAGTACTTC. This encodes CASCRRPQETQYF.

By share, this clonotype counts as medium-sized (0.01 to 0.1%). This sequence joins TRBV27 and TRBJ1-5; a weak D match, TRBD1 (5 bases). From germline, CDR1 is MNHEY and CDR2 SMNVEV (reference sequence). This CDR3 spans 13 amino acids. Trimming shortened V by 6 bases and J by 6 bases, and 12 bases separated the two germline ends. CDR3 in amino acids: CASSPRDGQPQHF. Here the CDR3 DNA reads TGTGCCAGCAGCCCTAGGGACGGTCAGCCCCAGCATTTT.

The chain joins TRBV28 to TRBJ2-1; a weak D match, TRBD2 (6 bases). Trimming took 1 base from V and 7 from J, leaving 11 bases between them. Germline values: CDR1 MDHEN, CDR2 SYDVKM. The CDR3 runs 14 residues. As DNA, the CDR3 is TGTGCCAGCAGTTTATCTCCGCGGGAAAATGAGCAGTTCTTC. This sequence encodes CASSLSPRENEQFF.

This clonotype was found many times. V and J are TRBV3-1 and TRBJ1-6, with D perhaps TRBD1 (5 bases). CDR3 length equals 15 residues. Trimming stripped 1 base from V and 10 bases from J, with 14 bases between. The germline V gene encodes CDR1 LGHDT and CDR2 YNNKEL (reference sequence). This CDR3 is CASSQVGTRGSPLHF. In DNA form, the CDR3 reads TGTGCCAGCAGCCAAGTTGGGACGAGGGGATCACCCCTCCACTTT.

This clonotype was recorded many times. The gene calls are TRBV7-2 and TRBJ2-1; TRBD2 matches 10 bases. V gave up 7 bases and J gave up 2 bases; unmatched junction bases: 8. Germline V gene data show CDR1 as SGHTA and CDR2 as FQGNSA. CDR3 length: 16 residues. The CDR3 nucleotides read TGTGCCAGCACCCCCGGCGGGACTAGCGCCTACAATGAGCAGTTCTTC. Amino acid sequence: CASTPGGTSAYNEQFF.

The chain combines TRBV18 with TRBJ1-5, with 9 bases aligning to TRBD1. Trimming at V came to 2 bases and at J to 4 bases, leaving 3 bases not matched to a gene. CDR3 length: 15 residues. The germline CDR1 and CDR2 sequences are KGHSH and LQKENI. CDR3 in amino acids: CASSPTTGGNQPQHF. The CDR3 bases are TGTGCCAGCTCACCAACGACAGGGGGAAATCAGCCCCAGCATTTT.

This clonotype was seen repeatedly, ten times or more. The chain recombines TRBV29-1 with TRBJ1-1; D gene uncertain. The CDR3 is 12 residues long. Looked up from germline, CDR1 is SQVTM and CDR2 is ANQGSEA. With 6 bases removed from V and 4 bases from J, the gap between germline ends came to 12 bases. CDR3: CSVGRLGTEAFF. The CDR3 DNA sequence: TGCAGCGTAGGAAGGTTGGGCACTGAAGCTTTCTTT. The full variable domain, its missing parts supplied by reference TRBV29-1 and TRBJ1-1, is SAVISQKPSRDICQRGTSLTIQCQVDSQVTMMFWYRQQPGQSLTLIATANQGSEATYESGFVIDKFPISRPNLTFSTLTVSNMSPEDSSIYLCSVGRLGTEAFFGQGTRLTVV.

This clonotype came up many times. V is TRBV9 and J is TRBJ2-1; no clear D gene. Per the germline V gene, CDR1 is SGDLS and CDR2 is YYNGEE. The germline V and J ends were trimmed by 1 base and 7 bases, with 24 bases remaining between them. This CDR3 is 18 amino acids long. The CDR3 coding sequence is TGTGCCAGCAGCGTACCCTCTGATAGCTTCGTCTTTAAGAATGAGCAGTTCTTC. This sequence encodes CASSVPSDSFVFKNEQFF.